The 5 T cell receptor beta chains below come from one sample, sequenced in a study of blood T cell repertoires in COVID-19. Only in-frame clones appear in the TCRdb table, and some are missing; sequencing was by immunoSEQ multiplex PCR. The sample holds tens of thousands of clones; 80% to 90% are singletons and the top ten take more than 1.4%. The sample consisted of peripheral blood. The receptors were sampled from a woman aged 55-69 years with acute or convalescent COVID-19.

This clone was recorded a few times. The gene calls are TRBV5-1 and TRBJ1-1; D not certain. The CDR3 spans 14 residues. V gave up 6 bases and J gave up 1 base, with 13 bases separating them. Germline CDR1 reads SGHRS; CDR2 reads YFSETQ. CDR3 residues: CASKRSTANTEAFF. Here the CDR3 DNA reads TGCGCCAGCAAAAGGAGCACGGCGAACACTGAAGCTTTCTTT.

J is TRBJ2-7 and V is TRBV6-1; 7 bases align to TRBD1. Trimming removed 2 bases from V and 3 bases from J; junction bases left unmatched: 4. The CDR3 length is 14 residues. From germline, CDR1 is MNHNS and CDR2 SASEGT. The CDR3 reads CASSEQTGRYEQYF. CDR3 nucleotide sequence: TGTGCCAGCAGTGAACAGACAGGGCGCTACGAGCAGTACTTC.

The V and J genes are TRBV12-3 or TRBV12-4 and TRBJ1-2; TRBD1 aligns across 7 bases. CDR3 length: 13 amino acids. Trimming cost V 6 bases and J 4 bases; bases outside gene matches: 5. CDR3 DNA: TGTGCCAGCAGAAAGGGACAGAGCTATGGCTACACCTTC. Translating it yields CASRKGQSYGYTF.

The sample holds one count of this clone. This chain joins TRBV9 and TRBJ1-1; 8 bases are a match to TRBD1. The CDR3 sequence is 13 residues long. CDR1 and CDR2 from the germline V gene are SGDLS and YYNGEE. The ends lost 0 bases at V and 11 bases at J; junction bases unmatched: 6. This CDR3 is CASSVGQQGGAFF. As DNA, the CDR3 is TGTGCCAGCAGCGTAGGTCAACAGGGGGGCGCTTTCTTT.

V gene TRBV28 combines with J gene TRBJ2-7; TRBD1 matches 7 bases. Germline V gene sequence: CDR1 MDHEN, CDR2 SYDVKM. The CDR3 runs to 15 residues. V shed 6 bases, J shed 4 bases, and the junction held 12 bases outside the gene matches. CDR3 in DNA: TGTGCCAGCAGACCCAACCAGGGGGTTGGATACGAGCAGTACTTC. Residues: CASRPNQGVGYEQYF. Complete variable domain (other parts from reference TRBV28 and TRBJ2-7): DVKVTQSSRYLVKRTGEKVFLECVQDMDHENMFWYRQDPGLGLRLIYFSYDVKMKEKGDIPEGYSVSREKKERFSLILESASTNQTSMYLCASRPNQGVGYEQYFGPGTRLTVT.